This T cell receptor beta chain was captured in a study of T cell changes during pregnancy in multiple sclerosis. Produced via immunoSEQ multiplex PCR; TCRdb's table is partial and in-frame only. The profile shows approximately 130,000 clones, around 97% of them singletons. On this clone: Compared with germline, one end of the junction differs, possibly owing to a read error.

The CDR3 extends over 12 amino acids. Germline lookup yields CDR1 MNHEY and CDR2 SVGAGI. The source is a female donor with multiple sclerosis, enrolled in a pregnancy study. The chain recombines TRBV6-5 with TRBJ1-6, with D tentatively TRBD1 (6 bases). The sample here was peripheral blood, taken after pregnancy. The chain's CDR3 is CASSYAGGRLDF. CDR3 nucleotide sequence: TGTGCCAGCAGTTACGCGGGGGGCAGACTTGACTTT.